The 23 T cell receptor beta chains given below trace back to one sample, sequenced in a study of CD8 T cells in Susac syndrome. With random hexamers, reverse transcription was performed on about 0.5 to 1 ug of RNA. Each CDR3 protein is one row after TCRdb ran MiXCR on the immunoSEQ multiplex PCR reads. The data show about 180,000 distinct CDR3 sequences, with approximately 94% seen just once and approximately 0.09% held by the top ten. What was sequenced was CD4+ T cells from PBMCs. The receptors shown here come from a human donor with multiple sclerosis.

This clonotype has only one observation. This sequence joins TRBV30 and TRBJ2-6; no firm D call. The CDR3 loop spans 13 amino acids. Trimming took 4 bases from V and 0 from J, leaving 4 bases between them. Germline V CDR1 and CDR2: GTSNPN, SVGIG (reference sequence). The CDR3 loop is CAWNPSGANVLTF. CDR3 DNA sequence: TGTGCCTGGAATCCCTCTGGGGCCAACGTCCTGACTTTC.

V and J are TRBV7-2 and TRBJ1-2; D possibly corresponds to TRBD1 (6 bases). The CDR3 totals 14 residues. The V end was cut by 7 bases, the J end by 5 bases, with 17 bases between. The germline CDR1 and CDR2 sequences are SGHTA and FQGNSA. The CDR3 loop reads CASTALTGEYGYTF. CDR3 in DNA: TGTGCCAGCACCGCCTTGACAGGAGAATATGGCTACACCTTC.

The chain uses TRBV28 and TRBJ1-6; TRBD1 agrees at 8 bases. The ends lost 7 bases at V and 7 bases at J; junction bases unmatched: 9. The germline CDR1 and CDR2 sequences are MDHEN and SYDVKM. The CDR3 has 15 residues. The CDR3 DNA sequence: TGTGCCAGCACTACCGGGACAGGTTGGAATTCACCCCTCCACTTT. It yields the protein CASTTGTGWNSPLHF.

The V gene is TRBV27, the J gene TRBJ2-5; D may be TRBD2 (5 bases). Deletions cut 5 bases from V and 5 bases from J, with 21 bases between. The CDR3 loop spans 16 amino acids. The germline V gene encodes CDR1 MNHEY and CDR2 SMNVEV (reference sequence). The CDR3 loop reads CASSRIRGPQIETQYF. The CDR3 DNA follows: TGTGCCAGCAGTCGGATCCGAGGGCCACAGATCGAGACCCAGTACTTC.

V is TRBV30 and J is TRBJ2-7, with D perhaps TRBD1 (6 bases). CDR1 and CDR2 from the germline V gene are GTSNPN and SVGIG (reference sequence). With 2 bases removed from V and 12 bases from J, the gap between germline ends came to 17 bases. This CDR3 has 12 amino acids. The CDR3 nucleotides are TGTGCCTGGAGTACCGAGGCACAGGGCCCGTACTTC. Its translation is CAWSTEAQGPYF. Filled out from reference TRBV30 and TRBJ2-7, the complete variable domain reads SQTIHQWPATLVQPVGSPLSLECTVEGTSNPNLYWYRQAAGRGLQLLFYSVGIGQISSEVPQNLSASRPQDRQFILSSKKLLLSDSGFYLCAWSTEAQGPYFGPGTRLTVT.

The chain joins TRBV7-2 to TRBJ1-2; 7 nucleotides match TRBD1. The CDR3 sequence is 14 residues long. In germline, CDR1 is SGHTA, CDR2 FQGNSA. V lost 1 base and J lost 7; bases outside the gene matches: 6. DNA for the CDR3: TGTGCCAGCAGCTTAGTGACAGGGTTCAGTGGCTACACCTTC. This translates into CASSLVTGFSGYTF.

The chain has TRBV12-5 and TRBJ2-3; perhaps TRBD1 as D (5 bases). Germline V gene sequence: CDR1 LGHNT, CDR2 FRNRAP. This CDR3 is 15 amino acids long. V shed 3 bases and J shed 2 bases, with 12 bases lying between them. CDR3 DNA sequence: TGTGCTAGTGGTTTCGGACACTCTAACACAGATACGCAGTATTTT. It translates to CASGFGHSNTDTQYF.

The chain links TRBV4-2 to TRBJ1-2; 11 positions match TRBD1. Trimming at V came to 2 bases and at J to 6 bases, leaving 5 bases not matched to a gene. The CDR3 loop spans 15 amino acids. Germline V gene data show CDR1 as LGHNA and CDR2 as YNFKEQ. For the CDR3, the DNA is TGTGCCAGCAGCCAACCCCGGACAGGGGGCCATGGCTACACCTTC. Translating it yields CASSQPRTGGHGYTF.

The chain links TRBV5-6 to TRBJ2-6, with 9 bases identical to TRBD1. The junction had 9 bases not matched to a gene; V was cut back by 5 bases and J by 3 bases. The CDR3 has 17 amino acids. The germline V gene encodes CDR1 SGHDT and CDR2 YYEEEE. The CDR3 nucleotides are TGTGCCAGCAGAGAGACAGGGGGTGGATTTGGGGCCAACGTCCTGACTTTC. Protein product: CASRETGGGFGANVLTF.

The chain has TRBV5-1 and TRBJ2-1; no reliable D call. This CDR3 is built from 14 residues. Germline V gives CDR1 SGHRS, CDR2 YFSETQ. The V end lost 2 bases, the J end lost 2 bases, and 8 bases lay between the germline ends. CDR3 amino acids: CASSLDGTYNEQFF. Here the CDR3 DNA reads TGCGCCAGCAGCTTAGACGGTACCTACAATGAGCAGTTCTTC.

The rearrangement uses TRBV5-6 and TRBJ2-7; D unclear. The length of the CDR3 is 13 residues. Trimming took 3 bases from V and 6 from J, leaving 13 bases between them. Germline V lookup: CDR1 SGHDT, CDR2 YYEEEE. CDR3 coding DNA: TGTGCCAGCAGCTCACCCTCTAGAGGCGAGCAGTACTTC. This sequence encodes CASSSPSRGEQYF.

This clonotype was counted a single time. This CDR3 is CASTRGGSLNTEAFF. The CDR3 bases are TGTGCCAGCACTCGGGGCGGCAGCTTGAACACTGAAGCTTTCTTT. The chain combines TRBV7-9 with TRBJ1-1; D is perhaps TRBD1 (5 bases). Trimming removed 7 bases from V and 0 bases from J, with 15 bases in between. CDR3 length: 15 residues. The germline V gene encodes CDR1 SEHNR and CDR2 FQNEAQ (reference sequence).

V gene TRBV20-1 combines with J gene TRBJ2-1; D tentatively fits TRBD1 or TRBD2 (6 bases each). This CDR3 comprises 17 residues. V shed 0 bases and J shed 5 bases, with 20 bases lying between them. The germline gives CDR1 DFQATT, CDR2 SNEGSKA (reference sequence). The DNA of the CDR3 is TGCAGTGCTAGAGATGGGGCCCGGCAGGGGAGGAACAATGAGCAGTTCTTC. It specifies CSARDGARQGRNNEQFF.

This chain links TRBV2 with TRBJ2-3; 11 positions agree with TRBD2. This CDR3 region has 18 residues. After removal of 2 bases from V and 3 bases from J, the junction contained 10 bases not matched to a gene. Germline-derived CDR1 and CDR2 are SNHLY and FYNNEI. CDR3: CASSEMVAGGILTDTQYF. CDR3 nucleotides: TGTGCCAGCAGTGAAATGGTAGCGGGGGGGATTTTAACAGATACGCAGTATTTT.

This chain joins TRBV11-1 and TRBJ2-7, with 12 bases matching TRBD1. J lost 5 bases, V lost 1 base, and 3 bases had no gene match. This CDR3 is built from 15 residues. The V gene's germline CDR1 is SGHAT and CDR2 FQDESV (reference sequence). The CDR3 DNA reads TGTGCCAGCAGCTTAGGTGGGACAGGGGGCGACGAGCAGTACTTC. Its protein product is CASSLGGTGGDEQYF.

This clonotype was observed once. The chain joins TRBV9 to TRBJ2-3; no definite D call. V dropped 3 bases and J dropped 0 bases, with 5 bases sitting between them. CDR3 length: 13 amino acids. The V gene's germline CDR1 is SGDLS and CDR2 YYNGEE. The CDR3 reads CASSDYSTDTQYF. The DNA for the CDR3 is TGTGCCAGCAGCGATTATAGCACAGATACGCAGTATTTT. Looking up the rest from reference TRBV9 and TRBJ2-3 gives the full variable domain: DSGVTQTPKHLITATGQRVTLRCSPRSGDLSVYWYQQSLDQGLQFLIQYYNGEERAKGNILERFSAQQFPDLHSELNLSSLELGDSALYFCASSDYSTDTQYFGPGTRLTVL.

The gene calls are TRBV29-1 and TRBJ2-5; possible D gene TRBD2, 5 bases. V was clipped by 3 bases and J by 7 bases, with 21 bases between them. The CDR3 loop spans 15 amino acids. CDR1 SQVTM and CDR2 ANQGSEA come from the germline V gene. DNA for the CDR3: TGCAGCGTTGAGAGGCAAGCTAGCCAGTGGCCGACCCAGTACTTC. Its protein product is CSVERQASQWPTQYF.

This chain connects TRBV20-1 to TRBJ2-5; D gene uncertain. The V gene's germline CDR1 is DFQATT and CDR2 SNEGSKA (reference sequence). The V end lost 4 bases, the J end lost 1 base, and 1 base lay between the germline ends. There are 10 residues in the CDR3. This chain's CDR3 is CSAIQETQYF. The CDR3, as DNA: TGCAGTGCTATCCAAGAGACCCAGTACTTC.

The J gene is TRBJ2-4, the V gene TRBV7-3; D gene ambiguous. Germline CDR1 reads SGHTA; CDR2 reads FQGTGA. V lost 0 bases and J 9 bases, leaving 12 bases between the germline ends. CDR3 length equals 14 residues. DNA of the CDR3: TGTGCCAGCAGCTTAACTATTACCTCGGGCATTCAGTACTTC. Protein sequence: CASSLTITSGIQYF.

J is TRBJ2-7 and V is TRBV2, with 9 bases lining up with TRBD1. From germline, CDR1 is SNHLY and CDR2 FYNNEI. This CDR3 spans 11 amino acids. Trimming took 8 bases from V and 6 from J; bases not matched to a gene: 2. CDR3 sequence reads: CASRTGVEQYF. In DNA, the CDR3 is TGTGCCAGCCGGACAGGGGTCGAGCAGTACTTC.

The chain carries TRBV2 and TRBJ2-7; no clear D gene. V was clipped by 7 bases and J by 2 bases, with 6 bases between them. The CDR3 totals 11 residues. Germline CDR1 is SNHLY and CDR2 is FYNNEI. The CDR3 DNA sequence: TGTGCCAGCACTTTGGCCTACGAGCAGTACTTC. Translating gives CASTLAYEQYF.

V and J are TRBV3-1 and TRBJ2-5; D gene uncertain. V lost 4 bases to trimming and J lost 5 bases, with 11 bases between them. The CDR3 totals 13 residues. Germline V gives CDR1 LGHDT, CDR2 YNNKEL (reference sequence). The CDR3 protein is CASSPRTMETQYF. The CDR3 DNA reads as TGTGCCAGCAGCCCCAGGACGATGGAGACCCAGTACTTC.

V is TRBV30 and J is TRBJ2-7, with a weak D call TRBD1 (5 bases). Trimming pared 8 bases from V and 3 bases from J, leaving 11 bases between. CDR3 length equals 11 residues. Germline V CDR1 and CDR2: GTSNPN, SVGIG (reference sequence). For the CDR3, the DNA is TGTGCCGGGCAGGGAAACTACGAGCAGTACTTC. It codes for CAGQGNYEQYF.